This TCR delta chain was documented in a study of γδ T cells in repeated Plasmodium falciparum infection. Comments on this clone: TCRdb's protein for this DNA is that of a much larger clone and differs from the translation at residue 6, likely a read error; the protein shown is the DNA translation.

Bulk repertoires came from Vgamma9/Vdelta2+ or Vdelta2-negative gammadelta T cells flow-sorted from PBMC. TCRdb processed the multiplex PCR reads again with the CATT caller. The top ten clones hold 24% of a sample with about 51,000 delta-chain clones, roughly 2% of them seen once. This CDR3 is built from 12 residues. CDR1 TSWWSYY and CDR2 QGS come from the germline V gene. V lost 7 bases, J lost 9 bases, and 8 bases stayed unmatched. The V gene is TRDV1, the J gene TRDJ1; TRDD3 aligns across 7 bases. The clonotype was recovered from a pool of human donors (malaria-infected and uninfected, not separated). Sequencing used gamma-delta T cells from blood. CDR3 in DNA: TGTGCTCTTGTATCAGCGGATACGGAACTCATCTTT. Protein sequence: CALVSADTELIF.